This is a list of T cell receptor beta chains from one sample in a study of T cells after yellow fever vaccination. TCRdb ran MiXCR on the 5' RACE reads and lists one entry per CDR3 protein. This sample has 250,000 to 350,000 distinct CDR3 sequences, with around 4.3% found just once. The sample consisted of PBMCs, taken 15 days after the yellow fever booster vaccination. The origin of the receptors is a young man who received the YFV17D yellow fever vaccine. Each CDR3 is given with its conserved first and last residue. D genes are given only for firm matches. Part of the rows lack a size; the others show once, few, many or a class for expanded clones.

v_gene,abundance,d_gene,j_gene,CDR3aa,CDR3nt
TRBV9,many,-,TRBJ2-1,CASSGPRGRGVGEQFF,TGTGCCAGCAGCGGACCTAGGGGTAGGGGGGTCGGTGAGCAGTTCTTC
TRBV20-1,many,TRBD2,TRBJ2-1,CSARIVGGAYNEQFF,TGCAGTGCTAGAATCGTCGGGGGGGCCTACAATGAGCAGTTCTTC
TRBV20-1,-,-,TRBJ2-2,CSAIPGAPGELFF,TGCAGTGCTATCCCCGGGGCCCCCGGGGAGCTGTTTTTT
TRBV7-2,few,-,TRBJ1-5,CASSFLGRASNQPQHF,TGTGCCAGCAGCTTTCTGGGCAGGGCGAGCAATCAGCCCCAGCATTTT
TRBV12-3/TRBV12-4,-,-,TRBJ2-5,CASSRLDGQETQYF,TGTGCCAGCAGTCGACTGGACGGCCAAGAGACCCAGTACTTC
TRBV7-3,many,-,TRBJ1-3,CASSLDGGGNTIYF,TGTGCCAGCAGCTTAGACGGAGGTGGAAACACCATATATTTT
TRBV7-2,-,TRBD1,TRBJ1-4,CASSQRRTGFGNEKLFF,TGTGCCAGCAGCCAGCGACGGACAGGGTTTGGCAATGAAAAACTGTTTTTT
TRBV7-2,few,TRBD2,TRBJ2-1,CASSTSGVRRDEQFF,TGTGCCAGCAGCACTAGCGGGGTCCGACGGGATGAGCAGTTCTTC
TRBV6-5,many,TRBD2,TRBJ2-3,CASSYSKVAGGLNTQYF,TGTGCCAGCAGTTACTCGAAAGTGGCGGGGGGGCTGAATACGCAGTATTTT
TRBV27,many,-,TRBJ2-5,CASNPLEAGKRETQYF,TGTGCCAGCAACCCCCTCGAGGCCGGTAAGAGGGAGACCCAGTACTTC
TRBV7-9,-,TRBD1,TRBJ2-2,CASSGTGGTNTGELFF,TGTGCCAGCAGCGGGACAGGGGGGACAAACACCGGGGAGCTGTTTTTT
TRBV7-9,many,TRBD1,TRBJ1-2,CASSRTGGSIYGYTF,TGTGCCAGCAGCCGGACAGGGGGCTCAATCTATGGCTACACCTTC
TRBV11-2,many,-,TRBJ2-7,CASSTPRTDSYEQYF,TGTGCCAGCAGCACTCCCCGGACGGACTCCTACGAGCAGTACTTC
TRBV2,few,-,TRBJ2-5,CARTSGTEETQYF,TGTGCCAGAACCTCCGGGACGGAAGAGACCCAGTACTTC
TRBV19,many,-,TRBJ1-5,CASSDGKVQPQHF,TGTGCCAGCTCCGACGGGAAGGTTCAGCCCCAGCATTTT
TRBV9,few,TRBD2,TRBJ2-2,CASRLAGNTGELFF,TGTGCCAGCAGACTAGCGGGGAACACCGGGGAGCTGTTTTTT
TRBV7-9,many,-,TRBJ2-7,CASSDTRLVSLSDEQYF,TGTGCCAGCAGTGACACCCGACTCGTTTCCCTCTCCGACGAGCAGTACTTC
TRBV12-3/TRBV12-4,-,TRBD2,TRBJ2-3,CASTIAGGPDTQYF,TGTGCCAGCACCATAGCGGGGGGGCCAGATACGCAGTATTTT
TRBV12-3/TRBV12-4,-,-,TRBJ2-3,CASSRDIRDTQYF,TGTGCCAGCAGTCGGGACATTCGGGATACGCAGTATTTT
TRBV6-2/TRBV6-3,many,-,TRBJ2-3,CASTLSDRPTDTQYF,TGTGCCAGCACCCTCTCGGACCGACCCACAGATACGCAGTATTTT
TRBV6-5,many,-,TRBJ2-7,CATGDRPNSYEQYF,TGTGCCACCGGAGACAGACCAAACTCCTACGAGCAGTACTTC
TRBV4-3,few,TRBD2,TRBJ2-5,CASSQVRSGGQETQYF,TGCGCCAGCAGCCAAGTTCGGAGCGGGGGGCAAGAGACCCAGTACTTC
TRBV30,-,-,TRBJ2-5,CAWSLSGIQYF,TGTGCCTGGAGTCTCTCCGGGATCCAGTACTTC
TRBV19,few,-,TRBJ2-2,CASSIRDTNTGELFF,TGTGCCAGTAGTATTCGGGACACGAACACCGGGGAGCTGTTTTTT
TRBV7-2,many,TRBD1,TRBJ1-2,CASSPEGRGYTF,TGTGCCAGCAGCCCCGAGGGCAGGGGGTACACCTTC
TRBV5-1,many,-,TRBJ2-2,CASSLDREGVFF,TGCGCCAGCAGCTTGGATAGAGAGGGGGTGTTTTTT
TRBV5-6,few,-,TRBJ1-2,CASSLDATWGGYTF,TGTGCCAGCAGCTTGGATGCGACCTGGGGTGGCTACACCTTC
TRBV18,-,-,TRBJ1-2,CASSPQGLFNYGYTF,TGTGCCAGCTCACCCCAGGGGTTGTTTAACTATGGCTACACCTTC
TRBV20-1,many,TRBD1,TRBJ1-6,CSARRVTGGNSPLHF,TGCAGTGCCAGACGAGTGACAGGGGGCAACTCACCCCTCCACTTT
TRBV7-2,many,TRBD2,TRBJ2-2,CASSPWSTSAGELFF,TGTGCCAGCAGCCCATGGTCGACTAGCGCCGGGGAGCTGTTTTTT
TRBV4-1,many,-,TRBJ1-6,CASSRAGRTSYNSPLHF,TGCGCCAGCAGCCGAGCCGGTCGCACCTCCTATAATTCACCCCTCCACTTT
TRBV7-2,-,TRBD2,TRBJ2-5,CASSLEGGGRTETQYF,TGTGCCAGCAGCTTAGAGGGCGGGGGACGGACGGAGACCCAGTACTTC
TRBV25-1,-,TRBD1,TRBJ2-7,CASRLTGGQNEQYF,TGTGCCAGCAGACTGACAGGGGGTCAGAACGAGCAGTACTTC
TRBV25-1,few,TRBD2,TRBJ2-2,CASSGGGLWDTGELFF,TGTGCCAGCAGTGGGGGAGGGCTTTGGGACACCGGGGAGCTGTTTTTT
TRBV20-1,many,-,TRBJ2-5,CSAPWRNLETQYF,TGCAGTGCCCCTTGGCGAAACCTAGAGACCCAGTACTTC
TRBV5-1,many,TRBD1,TRBJ2-2,CASSFSDRATGELFF,TGCGCCAGCAGCTTCTCGGACAGGGCCACCGGGGAGCTGTTTTTT
TRBV7-7,-,-,TRBJ2-3,CASSLELGTDTQYF,TGTGCCAGCAGCTTAGAACTAGGCACAGATACGCAGTATTTT
TRBV20-1,few,TRBD1,TRBJ2-1,CSAPSGGDRGANEQFF,TGCAGTGCCCCCTCGGGCGGGGACAGGGGTGCCAATGAGCAGTTCTTC
TRBV7-9,many,-,TRBJ2-7,CASSLAVTGDYEQYF,TGTGCCAGCAGCTTAGCAGTCACCGGCGACTACGAGCAGTACTTC
TRBV7-3,few,-,TRBJ2-2,CASSFMTGELFF,TGTGCCAGCAGCTTCATGACCGGGGAGCTGTTTTTT
TRBV18,many,TRBD1,TRBJ2-7,CASSPELGQGAFPQLYEQYF,TGTGCCAGCTCACCAGAGCTGGGACAGGGAGCCTTTCCCCAACTCTACGAGCAGTACTTC
TRBV10-3,many,TRBD2,TRBJ2-7,CAISEQIAGGTISYEQYF,TGTGCCATCAGTGAGCAAATAGCGGGGGGGACTATTTCCTACGAGCAGTACTTC
TRBV12-3/TRBV12-4,-,TRBD2,TRBJ2-7,CASTPGGEKYF,TGTGCCAGCACCCCGGGGGGAGAGAAGTACTTC
TRBV9,many,-,TRBJ2-3,CASSTFGGRLYF,TGTGCCAGCAGCACCTTTGGGGGGAGGCTGTATTTT
TRBV29-1,many,TRBD1,TRBJ2-3,CSVEDHRGPPDTQYF,TGCAGCGTTGAAGATCACAGGGGACCCCCAGATACGCAGTATTTT
TRBV9,many,-,TRBJ1-1,CASSVTGMNTEAFF,TGTGCCAGCAGCGTTACAGGCATGAACACTGAAGCTTTCTTT
TRBV4-2,many,TRBD1,TRBJ1-5,CASSQEAGGSNQPQHF,TGTGCCAGCAGCCAAGAGGCAGGGGGTAGCAATCAGCCCCAGCATTTT
TRBV18,few,-,TRBJ2-6,CASSPISGANVLTF,TGTGCCAGCTCACCTATCTCTGGGGCCAACGTCCTGACTTTC
TRBV6-6,many,-,TRBJ2-7,CASSSDSYEQYF,TGTGCCAGCAGCTCCGACAGCTACGAGCAGTACTTC
TRBV5-1,few,-,TRBJ1-1,CASCEPGTEAFF,TGCGCCAGCTGTGAGCCAGGGACTGAAGCTTTCTTT
TRBV7-9,few,TRBD1,TRBJ2-1,CASSLAPLRQGPYHEQFF,TGTGCCAGCAGCTTGGCGCCCCTCCGACAGGGGCCCTACCATGAGCAGTTCTTC
TRBV4-1,-,-,TRBJ1-5,CASSQDGDRHQPQHF,TGCGCCAGCAGCCAAGATGGGGACCGACATCAGCCCCAGCATTTT
TRBV5-1,-,-,TRBJ1-1,CASRRQGLNTEAFF,TGCGCCTCCCGCCGGCAGGGGTTAAACACTGAAGCTTTCTTT
TRBV7-3,-,TRBD1,TRBJ1-4,CASSLLTGEDEKLFF,TGTGCCAGCAGCTTACTCACAGGGGAGGATGAAAAACTGTTTTTT
TRBV18,many,TRBD1,TRBJ2-1,CASSPQTGGYNEQFF,TGTGCCAGCTCACCGCAGACAGGGGGATACAATGAGCAGTTCTTC
TRBV11-2,-,-,TRBJ2-3,CASGGWGTDTQYF,TGTGCCAGCGGGGGGTGGGGCACAGATACGCAGTATTTT
TRBV7-2,few,-,TRBJ2-5,CASSFQVSQETQYF,TGTGCCAGCAGCTTTCAGGTTTCACAAGAGACCCAGTACTTC
TRBV20-1,-,-,TRBJ2-1,CSASLVDNEQFF,TGCAGTGCTAGCCTGGTAGACAATGAGCAGTTCTTC
TRBV7-9,many,-,TRBJ1-2,CAGRASGGYTF,TGTGCCGGTCGAGCATCGGGAGGCTACACCTTC
TRBV7-8,many,-,TRBJ2-4,CASSPRAGSPWENIQYF,TGTGCCAGCAGTCCTAGGGCCGGGTCACCCTGGGAGAACATTCAGTACTTC